Below, 16 T cell receptor beta chains from the same sample are listed, as sequenced in a study of early T cells in non-severe SARS-CoV-2 infection. TCRdb recomputed calls from the 5' RACE reads with MiXCR, one row per CDR3 protein. The table lists about 34,000 distinct CDR3 sequences, roughly 5.7% of them singletons. The specimen was whole blood. Every receptor here comes from an adult who was a healthcare worker with PCR-confirmed SARS-CoV-2 infection or an uninfected control (not recorded which).

The chain recombines TRBV24-1 with TRBJ2-1; TRBD2 matches at 9 bases. The CDR3 runs 16 residues. Germline V gene lookup returns CDR1 KGHDR and CDR2 SFDVKD. V lost 4 bases, J lost 4 bases, and 7 bases stayed unmatched. The CDR3 DNA sequence: TGTGCCACCAGTGAGCAGCGGGGGGCTTCTTACAATGAGCAGTTCTTC. Amino acid sequence: CATSEQRGASYNEQFF.

This clonotype showed up many times. The V and J genes are TRBV27 and TRBJ2-5, with TRBD1 identical over 7 bases. The CDR3 loop spans 14 amino acids. Germline CDR1 and CDR2: MNHEY and SMNVEV (reference sequence). J was trimmed by 1 base and V by 6 bases; bases with no gene match: 5. CDR3 coding DNA: TGTGCCAGCAGCCCTGGGACAGTCCAAGAGACCCAGTACTTC. Translated, it gives CASSPGTVQETQYF.

The sample holds many counts of this clonotype. The chain joins TRBV19 to TRBJ2-1; 14 positions agree with TRBD2. J was trimmed by 7 bases and V by 5 bases; bases with no gene match: 1. Germline CDR1 reads LNHDA; CDR2 reads SQIVND (reference sequence). This CDR3 has 14 residues. CDR3 sequence (DNA): TGTGCCAGTAGTCGGACTAGCGGGGGGAATGAGCAGTTCTTC. This gives the protein CASSRTSGGNEQFF.

This clonotype was found many times. The J gene is TRBJ1-1, the V gene TRBV29-1; D is uncertain. Trimming took 3 bases from V and 0 from J, leaving 8 bases between them. Per germline, CDR1 SQVTM and CDR2 ANQGSEA. The CDR3 has 13 amino acids. DNA of the CDR3: TGCAGCGTTGATATGCTTTTGAACACTGAAGCTTTCTTT. Translated: CSVDMLLNTEAFF.

This clonotype was seen repeatedly, ten times or more. The chain combines TRBV12-3 or TRBV12-4 with TRBJ2-1, with 9 bases matching TRBD1. The CDR3 contains 17 residues. J lost 7 bases, V lost 2 bases, and 12 bases had no gene match. In DNA, the CDR3 is TGTGCCAGCAGTTTACCTCTCCTCGGGACAGGGATGAATGAGCAGTTCTTC. Translating gives CASSLPLLGTGMNEQFF.

The chain recombines TRBV20-1 with TRBJ2-3; D is uncertain. V was trimmed by 3 bases and J by 2 bases, leaving 15 bases between them. Germline values: CDR1 DFQATT, CDR2 SNEGSKA (reference sequence). This CDR3 comprises 15 residues. In DNA, the CDR3 is TGCAGTGCTAGCCCTCTACCCAGCGTCACAGATACGCAGTATTTT. It is translated as CSASPLPSVTDTQYF.

This clonotype was recorded many times. This chain connects TRBV5-4 to TRBJ2-3; TRBD1 or TRBD2 may be the D gene (5 bases each). Germline CDR1 reads SGHNT; CDR2 reads YYREEE (reference sequence). Trimming cost V 3 bases and J 6 bases, with 14 bases left between them. CDR3 length equals 14 residues. Here the CDR3 reads CASSSRSEGDTQYF. The CDR3 DNA sequence: TGTGCCAGCAGCTCTCGCTCAGAGGGGGATACGCAGTATTTT.

In this sample, this clonotype turned up a few times. The rearrangement uses TRBV12-3 or TRBV12-4 and TRBJ1-4, with D possibly TRBD1 on 5 matching bases. The CDR3 contains 15 residues. Trimming removed 4 bases at V and 1 base at J, with 10 bases between. The CDR3 region has the DNA TGTGCCAGCAGTTCGGCGGGACTAACTAATGAAAAACTGTTTTTT. It specifies CASSSAGLTNEKLFF.

This clonotype was seen repeatedly, ten times or more. V is TRBV2 and J is TRBJ1-6; D is perhaps TRBD1 (5 bases). Germline CDR1 and CDR2: SNHLY and FYNNEI. The CDR3 is 12 residues long. The germline V and J ends were trimmed by 6 bases and 9 bases, with 9 bases remaining between them. The CDR3 protein is CASRAGISPLHF. The DNA for the CDR3 is TGTGCCAGCAGAGCAGGGATTTCACCCCTCCACTTT.

There are many counts of this clonotype. The chain uses TRBV3-1 and TRBJ1-2, with unresolved D. The V and J ends lost 1 base and 9 bases respectively, with 9 bases between them. The CDR3 loop spans 12 amino acids. Germline V gives CDR1 LGHDT, CDR2 YNNKEL (reference sequence). The CDR3 reads CASSQGEASYTF. In nucleotides, the CDR3 is TGTGCCAGCAGCCAAGGGGAGGCAAGCTACACCTTC.

Many counts were recorded for this clonotype. This chain connects TRBV5-4 to TRBJ2-2; the D gene is possibly TRBD1 (6 bases). V lost 3 bases and J lost 8, with 14 bases in between. This CDR3 region has 14 residues. Germline CDR1 reads SGHNT; CDR2 reads YYREEE (reference sequence). CDR3: CASSSAQGAGELFF. The CDR3 region has the DNA TGTGCCAGCAGCTCGGCACAGGGTGCGGGGGAGCTGTTTTTT.

This clonotype was found many times. The CDR3 sequence: CASSQPRDRERQPQHF. Here the CDR3 DNA reads TGCGCCAGCAGCCAACCCCGGGACAGGGAGCGTCAGCCCCAGCATTTT. The rearrangement uses TRBV4-1 and TRBJ1-5; 9 positions agree with TRBD1. This CDR3 region has 16 residues. Germline assignment: CDR1 MGHRA and CDR2 YSYEKL. Trimming removed 2 bases from V and 6 bases from J; junction bases left unmatched: 8.

This clonotype was seen at least ten times. The V and J genes are TRBV29-1 and TRBJ2-7, with 7 bases identical to TRBD1. V shed 7 bases and J 7 bases; nucleotides not matched to a gene: 10. Germline V gene sequence: CDR1 SQVTM, CDR2 ANQGSEA. The CDR3 extends over 12 amino acids. The CDR3 spells CSASGGFREQYF. The CDR3, as DNA: TGCAGCGCATCAGGGGGATTTAGGGAGCAGTACTTC.

The table lists this clonotype with many counts. This chain uses TRBV28 with TRBJ1-2; D not resolved. The CDR3 runs to 11 residues. CDR1 is MDHEN, CDR2 SYDVKM, per germline. V was cut by 5 bases and J by 8 bases, with 9 bases left in between. DNA for the CDR3: TGTGCCAGCAGTAGTGGGCGAGGCTACACCTTC. Amino acid sequence: CASSSGRGYTF.

This clonotype was detected many times. The rearrangement uses TRBV10-3 and TRBJ2-1, with unresolved D. The CDR3 has 13 amino acids. Germline CDR1 is ENHRY and CDR2 is SYGVKD. The V end was cut by 3 bases, the J end by 2 bases, with 5 bases between. The CDR3 region is CAISDRAYNEQFF. CDR3 coding DNA: TGTGCCATCAGTGATAGGGCCTACAATGAGCAGTTCTTC.

The rearrangement joins TRBV9 to TRBJ1-4, with D possibly matching TRBD1 (5 bases). V was shortened by 7 bases and J by 3 bases, with 10 bases between the two germline ends. Germline loops: CDR1 SGDLS, CDR2 YYNGEE. The CDR3 extends over 13 amino acids. CDR3 nucleotide sequence: TGTGCCAGCGGAAGGGACCCTAATGAAAAACTGTTTTTT. Encoded protein: CASGRDPNEKLFF.